This T cell receptor (beta chain) was identified during a study of blood T cell repertoires in COVID-19. Study context: From the United States, Italy and Spain came samples of acute and convalescent COVID-19. PBMCs, B-cell-depleted T cells, or T cells provided the cDNA or gDNA that made up the material.

Germline V gene lookup returns CDR1 MDHEN and CDR2 SYDVKM. This CDR3 is built from 14 residues. J gave up 4 bases and V 2 bases, and 3 bases lay outside the gene matches. Assay used: immunoSEQ multiplex PCR; TCRdb lists only in-frame clones, some missing. The profile shows over 75,000 clones, 70% to 85% of them singletons. The sample was peripheral blood. This sequence joins TRBV28 and TRBJ2-5, with 8 nucleotides matching TRBD2. The clonotype was recovered from a man in his 70s with acute or convalescent COVID-19. CDR3 in amino acids: CASSLAGGGETQYF. DNA for the CDR3: TGTGCCAGCAGTTTAGCGGGAGGAGGAGAGACCCAGTACTTC.